This TCR beta chain was documented in a study of T cell responses to AZD1222 COVID-19 vaccine. Study-wide results and limits: Baseline seropositives among AZD1222 recipients totaled only six or seven. No repertoire was sampled before or during the peak T cell response, only after it. CD4 TCRs covered the whole spike, strongest at regions 160-218 and 743-854. Donors were chiefly white British, with a greater number of females, and clonal diversity was perhaps underestimated.

About this clone: The antigen is undetermined.

The table came from immunoSEQ multiplex PCR; TCRdb's copy has only in-frame clones and leaves some out. The data hold roughly 100,000 clones, with more than 75% observed a single time. This CDR3 spans 14 amino acids. Germline-derived CDR1 and CDR2 are MDHEN and SYDVKM. Between the trimmed V and J ends, which lost 2 bases and 12 bases, there was a span of 19 bases. This TCR came from an adult in good health. Sequences were derived from peripheral blood, sampled on day 0 of AZD1222 vaccination. V usage is TRBV28 and J usage is TRBJ1-1, with unresolved D. CDR3 in amino acids: CASSLVFPGQGPFF. DNA of the CDR3: TGTGCCAGCAGTTTAGTGTTCCCCGGTCAAGGACCTTTCTTT. Together with reference TRBV28 and TRBJ1-1, the CDR3 gives the full variable domain: DVKVTQSSRYLVKRTGEKVFLECVQDMDHENMFWYRQDPGLGLRLIYFSYDVKMKEKGDIPEGYSVSREKKERFSLILESASTNQTSMYLCASSLVFPGQGPFFGQGTRLTVV.